Presented here are 27 T cell receptor beta chains from one specimen sequenced in a study of cytomegalovirus exposure and HLA in healthy donors. This PCR relied on a set of 60 Vbeta primers and 13 Jbeta primers. TCRdb's table, derived via immunoSEQ multiplex PCR, lists solely in-frame clones and lacks some. Of 90,000 to 120,000 clones listed, approximately 79% are singletons. Sequenced material: PBMCs. All receptors come from a woman aged 40 to 55 in good health and CMV-seropositive.

The rearrangement links TRBV4-3 to TRBJ1-2; D is possibly TRBD1 (6 bases). The V gene's germline CDR1 is LGHNA and CDR2 YSLEER. CDR3 size: 15 residues. The V end was cut by 1 base, the J end by 6 bases, with 15 bases between. CDR3: CASSQGLSGENGYTF. The DNA of the CDR3 is TGCGCCAGCAGCCAAGGATTGTCAGGGGAAAATGGCTACACCTTC.

The chain employs TRBV19 and TRBJ1-6, with D perhaps matching TRBD1 (5 bases). CDR3 length: 17 amino acids. V lost 3 bases to trimming and J lost 5 bases, with 17 bases between them. Germline V gene sequence: CDR1 LNHDA, CDR2 SQIVND (reference sequence). The CDR3 protein is CASSMFGGGDDNSPLHF. As DNA, the CDR3 is TGTGCCAGTAGTATGTTCGGGGGAGGTGACGATAATTCACCCCTCCACTTT.

V is TRBV2 and J is TRBJ2-1, with 8 bases that match TRBD2. The CDR3 runs 15 residues. Germline lookup yields CDR1 SNHLY and CDR2 FYNNEI. Trimming at V came to 5 bases and at J to 5 bases, leaving 8 bases not matched to a gene. CDR3 sequence: CASSQSGGTHNEQFF. The DNA for the CDR3 is TGTGCCAGCAGTCAAAGCGGGGGTACCCACAATGAGCAGTTCTTC.

This clone was detected once. The rearrangement joins TRBV6-5 to TRBJ1-5; 7 nucleotides match TRBD1. The CDR3 is 15 amino acids. The V segment lost 5 bases and the J segment 0 bases; nucleotides outside the gene matches: 4. Germline V gene lookup returns CDR1 MNHEY and CDR2 SVGAGI. This chain's CDR3 is CASSGDSFSNQPQHF. Here the CDR3 DNA reads TGTGCCAGCAGTGGGGACAGCTTTAGCAATCAGCCCCAGCATTTT.

The chain is built from TRBV6-6 and TRBJ2-2; tentatively, D is TRBD1 (7 bases). The CDR3 is 14 amino acids. Trimming pared 5 bases from V and 5 bases from J, leaving 12 bases between. Germline CDR1 MNHNY, CDR2 SVGAGI (reference sequence). This CDR3 is CASSAGQFTGELFF. In DNA, the CDR3 is TGTGCCAGCAGTGCGGGACAGTTTACCGGGGAGCTGTTTTTT.

The chain uses TRBV4-3 and TRBJ2-2; 9 positions agree with TRBD1. The CDR3 has 13 amino acids. Trimming removed 6 bases from V and 8 bases from J; junction bases left unmatched: 4. Germline lookup yields CDR1 LGHNA and CDR2 YSLEER. Here the CDR3 DNA reads TGCGCCAGCAGTGGGACAGGGACGGGGGAGCTGTTTTTT. This translates into CASSGTGTGELFF.

For this clone: Other DNA sequences in this specimen translate into the identical CDR3. The chain carries TRBV6-5 and TRBJ2-2; 8 nucleotides agree with TRBD1. Trimming removed 8 bases from V and 5 bases from J; junction bases left unmatched: 4. Germline V lookup: CDR1 MNHEY, CDR2 SVGAGI. The length of the CDR3 is 13 residues. The CDR3 spells CASLRTGTGELFF. Written as DNA, the CDR3 is TGTGCCAGCCTGCGGACAGGGACCGGGGAGCTGTTTTTT.

V is TRBV5-1 and J is TRBJ2-5, with D perhaps TRBD2 (5 bases). The V end lost 5 bases, the J end lost 2 bases, and 13 bases lay between the germline ends. This CDR3 contains 14 residues. Germline V gene sequence: CDR1 SGHRS, CDR2 YFSETQ. CDR3 sequence reads: CASRTGSSQETQYF. CDR3 nucleotides: TGCGCCAGCAGAACGGGGTCCTCTCAAGAGACCCAGTACTTC.

The rearrangement uses TRBV5-6 and TRBJ1-2; 9 bases map to TRBD1. The CDR3 has 14 amino acids. Germline V gene data show CDR1 as SGHDT and CDR2 as YYEEEE. Trimming at V came to 2 bases and at J to 4 bases, leaving 3 bases not matched to a gene. CDR3 sequence reads: CASSLGQGSYGYTF. The CDR3 coding sequence is TGTGCCAGCAGCTTAGGACAGGGGTCCTATGGCTACACCTTC.

CDR3 residues: CASSVGTNSLYEQYF. The CDR3 nucleotides are TGCGCCAGCAGCGTCGGGACTAACAGTCTCTACGAGCAGTACTTC. The V and J genes are TRBV5-1 and TRBJ2-7, with 7 bases matching TRBD2. Germline assignment: CDR1 SGHRS and CDR2 YFSETQ. CDR3 length equals 15 residues. V lost 4 bases and J lost 3; bases outside the gene matches: 10.

This clone was detected a few times. This chain joins TRBV2 and TRBJ2-5; weak D call: TRBD2 (6 bases). Per germline, CDR1 SNHLY and CDR2 FYNNEI. Trimming took off 6 bases at V and 1 base at J, with 9 bases between the two ends. The CDR3 spans 13 residues. CDR3 residues: CASRGGIQETQYF. The CDR3 nucleotides are TGTGCCAGCAGAGGCGGGATCCAAGAGACCCAGTACTTC.

The chain joins TRBV5-6 to TRBJ2-7; 8 nucleotides line up with TRBD1. V gave up 4 bases and J gave up 1 base; unmatched junction bases: 19. Germline-derived CDR1 and CDR2 are SGHDT and YYEEEE. CDR3 length equals 19 residues. The CDR3 protein is CASSVTPIRQGRQSYEQYF. The DNA of the CDR3 is TGTGCCAGCAGCGTCACACCTATTCGACAGGGGCGCCAATCCTACGAGCAGTACTTC.

This clone came up once. V is TRBV30 and J is TRBJ1-6; 11 nucleotides align to TRBD1. The germline V gene encodes CDR1 GTSNPN and CDR2 SVGIG (reference sequence). The CDR3 has 16 amino acids. V lost 1 base to trimming and J lost 9 bases; unmatched junction nucleotides: 8. The CDR3 is CAWSDGPGQGGSPLHF. The DNA of the CDR3 is TGTGCCTGGAGTGATGGCCCGGGACAGGGGGGTTCACCCCTCCACTTT.

The J gene is TRBJ1-1, the V gene TRBV7-9; TRBD1 aligns across 7 bases. Losses at the gene ends were 1 base for V and 5 bases for J; bases not matched to a gene: 4. The CDR3 is 14 amino acids. The germline V gene encodes CDR1 SEHNR and CDR2 FQNEAQ (reference sequence). CDR3: CASSLGGGGTEAFF. In DNA form, the CDR3 reads TGTGCCAGCAGCTTAGGAGGGGGCGGGACTGAAGCTTTCTTT.

The J gene is TRBJ1-5, the V gene TRBV15, with D uncertain. With 1 base removed from V and 4 bases from J, the gap between germline ends came to 2 bases. The CDR3 consists of 12 residues. The germline CDR1 and CDR2 sequences are LNHNV and YYDKDF (reference sequence). The DNA for the CDR3 is TGTGCCACCAGCAGAGCGAATCAGCCCCAGCATTTT. Its protein product is CATSRANQPQHF. Variable domain in full (rest from reference TRBV15 and TRBJ1-5): DAMVIQNPRYQVTQFGKPVTLSCSQTLNHNVMYWYQQKSSQAPKLLFHYYDKDFNNEADTPDNFQSRRPNTSFCFLDIRSPGLGDTAMYLCATSRANQPQHFGDGTRLSIL.

The rearrangement joins TRBV25-1 to TRBJ1-5; TRBD1 matches 7 bases. The junction had 7 bases not matched to a gene; V was cut back by 4 bases and J by 7 bases. Germline values: CDR1 MGHDK, CDR2 SYGVNS. The CDR3 runs 14 residues. The CDR3 loop is CASSGTGVRQPQHF. The CDR3 DNA reads as TGTGCCAGCAGTGGAACAGGGGTGAGGCAGCCCCAGCATTTT.

The chain is built from TRBV25-1 and TRBJ2-5; TRBD2 is a possible D gene (6 bases). The CDR3 sequence is 15 residues long. V was trimmed by 2 bases and J by 5 bases, leaving 15 bases between them. The germline gives CDR1 MGHDK, CDR2 SYGVNS. The DNA of the CDR3 is TGTGCCAGCAGTGAAGCTTGGGGGGAATTTGAGACCCAGTACTTC. Residues: CASSEAWGEFETQYF.

The CDR3 sequence: CASSLGTGEDTQYF. As DNA, the CDR3 is TGTGCCAGCTCACTTGGGACAGGGGAAGATACGCAGTATTTT. The chain couples TRBV18 to TRBJ2-3; 10 positions match TRBD1. CDR1 and CDR2 from the germline V gene are KGHSH and LQKENI. The CDR3 extends over 14 amino acids. V was pared by 4 bases and J by 5 bases, with 3 bases of the junction left unmatched.

The chain combines TRBV4-2 with TRBJ2-1; a possible D gene is TRBD2 (5 bases). Germline V gene sequence: CDR1 LGHNA, CDR2 YNFKEQ. Trimming cost V 0 bases and J 8 bases, with 8 bases left between them. The CDR3 spans 13 residues. Here the CDR3 DNA reads TGTGCCAGCAGCCAAGAGCTAGCCTATGAGCAGTTCTTC. Translating it yields CASSQELAYEQFF.

The rearrangement joins TRBV6-1 to TRBJ2-1, with 7 bases lining up with TRBD1. V gave up 5 bases and J gave up 7 bases; unmatched junction bases: 5. This CDR3 has 13 amino acids. The germline CDR1 and CDR2 sequences are MNHNS and SASEGT. The DNA of the CDR3 is TGTGCCAGCAGTCGACAGGGTAAAAATGAGCAGTTCTTC. It translates to CASSRQGKNEQFF.

V gene TRBV6-5 combines with J gene TRBJ1-2, with 9 positions matching TRBD1. CDR1 and CDR2 (germline): MNHEY, SVGAGI. The CDR3 is made up of 15 amino acids. The V gene end was trimmed by 8 bases and the J gene end by 4 bases; junction bases not matched to a gene: 11. The CDR3 DNA reads as TGTGCCAGCGGTGGACAGGGGATTTTTTCCTATGGCTACACCTTC. It codes for CASGGQGIFSYGYTF.

This clone was counted once. V and J are TRBV20-1 and TRBJ2-3; 7 bases match TRBD2. The J segment lost 10 bases and the V segment lost 6 bases, leaving 7 bases of the junction unmatched. The CDR3 totals 11 residues. Germline CDR1 and CDR2: DFQATT and SNEGSKA (reference sequence). CDR3 nucleotides: TGCAGTGCCAGTGGACTAGACGCGCAGTATTTT. It codes for CSASGLDAQYF.

V usage is TRBV7-2 and J usage is TRBJ2-5; D not certain. With 5 bases removed from V and 1 base from J, the gap between germline ends came to 8 bases. The CDR3 spans 13 residues. Germline CDR1 reads SGHTA; CDR2 reads FQGNSA. The CDR3, as DNA: TGTGCCAGCAGCCTATACCCCCAAGAGACCCAGTACTTC. It is translated as CASSLYPQETQYF.

CDR3 protein: CAISDPGQITDTQYF. The CDR3 DNA reads as TGTGCCATCAGTGACCCGGGACAGATCACAGATACGCAGTATTTT. V gene TRBV10-3 combines with J gene TRBJ2-3; 7 bases line up with TRBD1. CDR1 is ENHRY, CDR2 SYGVKD, per germline. Trimming at V came to 3 bases and at J to 2 bases, leaving 5 bases not matched to a gene. This CDR3 is 15 amino acids long.

DNA for the CDR3: TGCGCCAGCAGCCCGGAGACAGGGACTTTTTACACTGAAGCTTTCTTT. This translates into CASSPETGTFYTEAFF. The chain employs TRBV5-1 and TRBJ1-1, with TRBD1 matching over 7 bases. There are 16 residues in the CDR3. J lost 3 bases, V lost 4 bases, and 12 bases had no gene match. Germline V gives CDR1 SGHRS, CDR2 YFSETQ.

This rearrangement joins TRBV9 to TRBJ2-5; possibly TRBD1 for D (5 bases). V gave up 4 bases and J gave up 5 bases, with 12 bases separating them. The germline CDR1 and CDR2 sequences are SGDLS and YYNGEE. The CDR3 covers 13 residues. The CDR3 sequence: CASSSQPGETQYF. CDR3 DNA sequence: TGTGCCAGCAGCTCCCAGCCAGGGGAGACCCAGTACTTC.

This clone occurred once. The CDR3 DNA reads TGCGCCAGCAGCCAGGGACAGGGTGGGGGCTACACCTTC. Encoded protein: CASSQGQGGGYTF. This chain joins TRBV5-1 and TRBJ1-2; 9 bases match TRBD1. V trimming: 4 bases; J trimming: 8 bases; junction bases outside the gene matches: 6. CDR1 is SGHRS, CDR2 YFSETQ, per germline. The CDR3 is 13 amino acids.